Below are 18 T cell receptor beta chains sequenced from a single sample in a study of blood T cell repertoires in COVID-19. Only in-frame clones appear in the TCRdb table, and some are missing; sequencing was by immunoSEQ multiplex PCR. Of 70,000 to 100,000 clones listed, less than 80% were seen once; the top ten hold roughly 4.2%. Sequencing was carried out using peripheral blood. All receptors come from a woman aged 45-65 years with acute or convalescent COVID-19.

The chain combines TRBV9 with TRBJ1-3, with D possibly matching TRBD1 (5 bases). The germline CDR1 and CDR2 sequences are SGDLS and YYNGEE. V dropped 2 bases and J dropped 2 bases, with 8 bases sitting between them. The CDR3 totals 14 residues. Here the CDR3 reads CASSVGGAGNTIYF. The CDR3 DNA sequence: TGTGCCAGCAGCGTTGGGGGGGCTGGAAACACCATATATTTT.

This rearrangement joins TRBV2 to TRBJ1-5; TRBD1 is a possible D gene (5 bases). The ends were cut back, 6 bases at V and 2 bases at J, with 11 bases in the middle. Germline values: CDR1 SNHLY, CDR2 FYNNEI. The CDR3 runs 14 residues. The CDR3 DNA sequence: TGTGCCAGCAGGGGGACTTGGGGCAATCAGCCCCAGCATTTT. Protein product: CASRGTWGNQPQHF.

The gene calls are TRBV19 and TRBJ2-1; tentatively, D is TRBD1 (5 bases). Deletions cut 4 bases from V and 8 bases from J, with 15 bases between. Germline CDR1 is LNHDA and CDR2 is SQIVND (reference sequence). The CDR3 contains 14 residues. The CDR3, as DNA: TGTGCCAGTAGTACTCCAGGGCGAACGGATGAGCAGTTCTTC. Translation: CASSTPGRTDEQFF. Filled out from reference TRBV19 and TRBJ2-1, the complete variable domain reads DGGITQSPKYLFRKEGQNVTLSCEQNLNHDAMYWYRQDPGQGLRLIYYSQIVNDFQKGDIAEGYSVSREKKESFPLTVTSAQKNPTAFYLCASSTPGRTDEQFFGPGTRLTVL.

V usage is TRBV5-6 and J usage is TRBJ1-2; 7 bases align to TRBD1. The V gene's germline CDR1 is SGHDT and CDR2 YYEEEE. The CDR3 runs 15 residues. V lost 4 bases, J lost 8 bases, and 14 bases stayed unmatched. CDR3 in DNA: TGTGCCAGCAGCCCGGAGATGGACAGGCGCGGGGGCTACACCTTC. Translation: CASSPEMDRRGGYTF.

J is TRBJ2-5 and V is TRBV19; 7 bases line up with TRBD2. The J segment lost 3 bases and the V segment lost 6 bases, leaving 7 bases of the junction unmatched. The CDR3 extends over 14 amino acids. Per the germline V gene, CDR1 is LNHDA and CDR2 is SQIVND (reference sequence). CDR3 loop: CASRRTSLEETQYF. CDR3 in DNA: TGTGCCAGTAGGAGGACTAGTCTGGAAGAGACCCAGTACTTC. Looking up the rest from reference TRBV19 and TRBJ2-5 gives the full variable domain: DGGITQSPKYLFRKEGQNVTLSCEQNLNHDAMYWYRQDPGQGLRLIYYSQIVNDFQKGDIAEGYSVSREKKESFPLTVTSAQKNPTAFYLCASRRTSLEETQYFGPGTRLLVL.

V gene TRBV5-1 combines with J gene TRBJ2-1; 12 bases agree with TRBD2. The CDR3 has 16 amino acids. The germline V gene encodes CDR1 SGHRS and CDR2 YFSETQ. Trimming cost V 0 bases and J 8 bases; bases outside gene matches: 6. The CDR3 is CASSLAPSGGAHEQFF. DNA of the CDR3: TGCGCCAGCAGCTTGGCCCCTAGCGGGGGGGCCCATGAGCAGTTCTTC.

This clone was observed once. The rearrangement joins TRBV30 to TRBJ1-1; TRBD1 aligns across 7 bases. The J segment lost 1 base and the V segment lost 5 bases, leaving 1 base of the junction unmatched. The CDR3 extends over 12 amino acids. The germline V gene encodes CDR1 GTSNPN and CDR2 SVGIG (reference sequence). The CDR3 spells CAWGQENTEAFF. As DNA, the CDR3 is TGTGCCTGGGGACAGGAGAACACTGAAGCTTTCTTT.

This clone was observed a few times. The chain has TRBV7-2 and TRBJ2-1; TRBD2 is a possible D gene (6 bases). Trimming shortened V by 5 bases and J by 7 bases, and 21 bases separated the two germline ends. The CDR3 has 16 amino acids. Per the germline V gene, CDR1 is SGHTA and CDR2 is FQGNSA. CDR3 amino acids: CASSIQAGHAGNEQFF. The CDR3 DNA is TGTGCCAGCAGCATCCAAGCGGGCCACGCCGGTAATGAGCAGTTCTTC.

The chain carries TRBV28 and TRBJ1-3, with D tentatively TRBD1 (5 bases). Germline V CDR1 and CDR2: MDHEN, SYDVKM. The CDR3 loop spans 16 amino acids. Between the trimmed V and J ends, which lost 6 bases and 2 bases, there was a span of 17 bases. Written as DNA, the CDR3 is TGTGCCAGCAGCCTCGTGGAGGGGCGGGCTGGAAACACCATATATTTT. Protein product: CASSLVEGRAGNTIYF.

The gene calls are TRBV23-1 and TRBJ2-1, with 11 bases fitting TRBD2. TRBV23-1 carries the ORF label, with uncertain function. V gave up 4 bases and J gave up 0 bases; unmatched junction bases: 8. There are 18 residues in the CDR3. CDR3 nucleotides: TGCGCCAGCAGTCGCCTCACTAGCGGGGGACCCTCCTACAATGAGCAGTTCTTC. It yields the protein CASSRLTSGGPSYNEQFF.

Notes on this clone: This specimen includes other DNA sequences encoding the same CDR3. The chain couples TRBV5-1 to TRBJ1-5, with D perhaps TRBD1 (5 bases). This CDR3 is 15 amino acids long. CDR1 and CDR2 (germline): SGHRS, YFSETQ. V dropped 0 bases and J dropped 3 bases, with 10 bases sitting between them. This chain's CDR3 is CASSLEGQNNQPQHF. CDR3 nucleotides: TGCGCCAGCAGCTTGGAGGGGCAAAACAATCAGCCCCAGCATTTT.

This clone was found once. This rearrangement joins TRBV30 to TRBJ1-6, with a tentative D call TRBD1 (5 bases). The V gene lost 4 bases and the J gene lost 2 bases, with 9 bases spanning the gap. The CDR3 contains 14 residues. Per germline, CDR1 GTSNPN and CDR2 SVGIG (reference sequence). CDR3 sequence reads: CAWIDSAYNSPLHF. CDR3 sequence (DNA): TGTGCCTGGATAGACAGCGCCTATAATTCACCCCTCCACTTT.

The chain joins TRBV5-6 to TRBJ2-1; tentatively, D is TRBD2 (7 bases). CDR1 SGHDT and CDR2 YYEEEE come from the germline V gene. The CDR3 totals 16 residues. The ends were cut back, 2 bases at V and 4 bases at J, with 16 bases in the middle. The CDR3 DNA follows: TGTGCCAGCAGCTTCATCCGGGGGGCCGGTTACAATGAGCAGTTCTTC. It translates to CASSFIRGAGYNEQFF.

The chain combines TRBV19 with TRBJ1-6, with D possibly being TRBD1 (5 bases). The V end was cut by 4 bases, the J end by 9 bases, with 13 bases between. CDR3 length: 14 residues. Germline V CDR1 and CDR2: LNHDA, SQIVND (reference sequence). DNA for the CDR3: TGTGCCAGTAGTAATCAGGGCGGAACTTCACCCCTCCACTTT. This encodes CASSNQGGTSPLHF.

The CDR3 is CASTSGRASEGSPLHF. The CDR3 DNA reads as TGTGCCAGTACCTCTGGTCGGGCCAGCGAGGGTTCACCCCTCCACTTT. The V call is TRBV19, the J call TRBJ1-6; D gene uncertain. CDR1 is LNHDA and CDR2 is SQIVND in the germline V gene (reference sequence). This CDR3 is 16 amino acids long. V lost 7 bases and J lost 9, with 22 bases in between.

The chain has TRBV23-1 and TRBJ1-2; D is possibly TRBD1 (6 bases). TRBV23-1 qualifies as an ORF whose function is uncertain. V lost 0 bases and J 4 bases, leaving 18 bases between the germline ends. The CDR3 is made up of 17 amino acids. CDR3 in amino acids: CASSQSSLRGSAYGYTF. The CDR3 nucleotides read TGCGCCAGCAGTCAATCGAGTTTAAGGGGGTCTGCCTATGGCTACACCTTC.

The chain links TRBV5-8 to TRBJ2-7; D possibly corresponds to TRBD2 (6 bases). The length of the CDR3 is 16 residues. Germline lookup yields CDR1 SGHTS and CDR2 YDEGEE. The germline V and J ends were trimmed by 3 bases and 0 bases, with 16 bases remaining between them. This CDR3 reads CASSSYTQDYSYEQYF. The CDR3 coding sequence is TGTGCCAGCAGCTCCTACACACAGGACTACTCCTACGAGCAGTACTTC.

The chain uses TRBV30 and TRBJ1-5, with TRBD1 matching 9 bases. CDR3 length: 13 residues. Germline V gives CDR1 GTSNPN, CDR2 SVGIG (reference sequence). V lost 5 bases and J lost 7; bases outside the gene matches: 6. As DNA, the CDR3 is TGTGCCTGGGGTGGACAGGGGAGACAGCCCCAGCATTTT. Translation: CAWGGQGRQPQHF.